This TCR beta chain was found in a study of T cell responses to AZD1222 COVID-19 vaccine. Assay used: immunoSEQ multiplex PCR; TCRdb lists only in-frame clones, some missing. Here the sample spans some 150,000 clones, around 85% being singletons. The CDR3 spans 12 residues. The V gene's germline CDR1 is LGHDT and CDR2 YNNKEL (reference sequence). V lost 3 bases and J 5 bases, leaving 5 bases between the germline ends. The sample here was peripheral blood, taken 28 days after the second dose of the MenACWY control vaccine. The source of this sequence is an adult who received the MenACWY meningococcal vaccine as a control. The rearrangement uses TRBV3-1 (or the pseudogene TRBV3-2) and TRBJ1-5; D gene ambiguous. The CDR3 spells CASSHGYQPQHF. The DNA of the CDR3 is TGTGCCAGCAGCCACGGGTATCAGCCCCAGCATTTT.